This T cell receptor (beta chain) was sequenced for a study of blood T cell repertoires in COVID-19. Study in general: COVID-19 samples from acute and convalescent phases originated in the United States, Italy and Spain. T cells, B-cell-depleted T cells, or PBMCs supplied cDNA or gDNA.

Original analysis: Using reference gene primer amplification, nucleated cell counts were estimated. Repertoires were generated with immunoSEQ multiplex PCR, while TCRdb's copy carries only in-frame clones and drops some. Clone size and the V and J calls come from that table; the DNA yielded D and trimming. The sample has roughly 140,000 clones, about 88% seen once; the top ten hold more than 6.5%. This CDR3 is built from 12 residues. V lost 6 bases, J lost 3 bases, and 9 bases lay in between. Germline V gene data show CDR1 as SGHRS and CDR2 as YFSETQ. The gene calls are TRBV5-1 and TRBJ1-1, with a weak D call TRBD1 (6 bases). Sequenced sample: peripheral blood. The sequence derives from a woman aged 60-75 years with COVID-19, enrolled during active disease. CDR3 DNA sequence: TGCGCCAGCAATCCAGGGGACACTGAAGCTTTCTTT. It is translated as CASNPGDTEAFF.